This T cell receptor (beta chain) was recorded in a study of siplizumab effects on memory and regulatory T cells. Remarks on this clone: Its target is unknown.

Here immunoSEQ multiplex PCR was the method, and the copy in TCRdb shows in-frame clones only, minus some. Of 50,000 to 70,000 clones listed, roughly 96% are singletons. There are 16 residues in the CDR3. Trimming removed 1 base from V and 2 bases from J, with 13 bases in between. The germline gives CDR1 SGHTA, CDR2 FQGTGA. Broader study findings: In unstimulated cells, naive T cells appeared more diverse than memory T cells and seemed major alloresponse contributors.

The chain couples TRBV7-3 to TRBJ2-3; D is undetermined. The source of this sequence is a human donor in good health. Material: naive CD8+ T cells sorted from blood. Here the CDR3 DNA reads TGTGCCAGCAGCTTAAATCTGGTCTCTAACACAGATACGCAGTATTTT. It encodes CASSLNLVSNTDTQYF.